This T cell receptor beta chain was sequenced for a study of T cell responses to AZD1222 COVID-19 vaccine. Second-dose schedules of about 4 or about 12 weeks were combined. Whole-study findings and limits: Samples come after the peak T cell response, not at day 14. Unmutated variant regions are reportedly targeted by nearly half of spike-specific TCRs. Donors were mostly white British, more females; clonal diversity possibly underestimated.

A note on this clone: Its matching antigen is unknown.

Profiling relied on immunoSEQ multiplex PCR, and the TCRdb table lists in-frame clones only, not all of them. In the table there are fewer than 95,000 clones, 89% of which are singletons. This TCR derives from an adult who received the AZD1222 COVID-19 vaccine. The material was peripheral blood, obtained 28 days after the second AZD1222 dose.

CDR3 amino acids: CASSYQAGSYNEQFF. CDR3 sequence (DNA): TGTGCCAGCAGCTACCAGGCTGGCTCCTACAATGAGCAGTTCTTC. V usage is TRBV9 and J usage is TRBJ2-1; D unresolved. CDR1 SGDLS and CDR2 YYNGEE come from the germline V gene. V was pared by 4 bases and J by 0 bases, with 11 bases between. The CDR3 contains 15 residues.